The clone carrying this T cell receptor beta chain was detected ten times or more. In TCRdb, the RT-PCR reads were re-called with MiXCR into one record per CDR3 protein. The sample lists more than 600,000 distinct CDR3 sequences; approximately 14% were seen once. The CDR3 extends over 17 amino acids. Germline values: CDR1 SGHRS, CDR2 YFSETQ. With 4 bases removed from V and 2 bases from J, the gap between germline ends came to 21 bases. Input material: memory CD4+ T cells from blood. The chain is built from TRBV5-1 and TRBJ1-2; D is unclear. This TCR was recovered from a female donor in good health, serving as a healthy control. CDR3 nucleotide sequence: TGCGCCAGCAGCCCGGAGGTGGGGAGGCAGGCAAACTATGGCTACACCTTC. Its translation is CASSPEVGRQANYGYTF.